The clone carrying this TCR beta chain has just one count. The CDR3 length is 14 residues. The V and J ends lost 4 bases and 5 bases, in that order; junction bases with no gene match: 4. The germline V gene encodes CDR1 PRHDT and CDR2 FYEKMQ (reference sequence). The protocol was immunoSEQ multiplex PCR, while the TCRdb copy is restricted to in-frame clones and leaves out a portion. This table holds 35,000 to 40,000 clones, 80% to 95% found once. Indicated time point: baseline, week 1 (first vaccination visit). Stated treatment: pre-vaccination baseline after standard-of-care therapy. These data belong to a study of a mutant IDH1 vaccine in newly diagnosed glioma.

This chain joins TRBV13 and TRBJ1-1; the match to TRBD1 covers 10 bases. This TCR was recovered from a man younger than 35 with glioma. This specimen was PBMCs, taken from a glioma patient treated with radiotherapy, temozolomide or both. This CDR3 reads CASSSGQGYTEAFF. The CDR3 DNA reads as TGTGCCAGCAGCTCGGGACAGGGGTATACTGAAGCTTTCTTT.